This TCR beta chain was obtained from a study of a mutant IDH1 vaccine in newly diagnosed glioma. Overall study results and limits: Vaccine-induced responses were seen in more than 90% of patients, spanning several MHC alleles.

Produced via immunoSEQ multiplex PCR; TCRdb's table is partial and in-frame only. The sample holds some 30,000 clones, around three quarters seen once. Trimming stripped 4 bases from V and 6 bases from J, with 4 bases between. The CDR3 loop spans 11 amino acids. The V gene's germline CDR1 is MDHEN and CDR2 SYDVKM. Details on this clone: Antigen specificity is unknown.

Time point reported: week 35, safety follow-up. Each vaccine dose was 300 ug of mutant IDH1 20-mer peptide, with topical imiquimod. The rearrangement joins TRBV28 to TRBJ1-5; D remains ambiguous. This receptor was taken from a woman aged 25-40 years with glioma. Some clones in this sample may be carry-over from other donors' samples. The input for sequencing was PBMCs, taken from a glioma patient whose treatment included an IDH1 peptide vaccine. CDR3: CASSWGQPQHF. The CDR3 DNA follows: TGTGCCAGCAGTTGGGGTCAGCCCCAGCATTTT.